These 30 T cell receptor beta chains were all obtained from the same sample, sequenced in a study of T cell responses to AZD1222 COVID-19 vaccine. The assay was immunoSEQ multiplex PCR, and TCRdb's table has in-frame clones only and misses some. The top ten hold 4.4% of the sample, which has some 110,000 clones, 88% seen once. This specimen was peripheral blood, taken on day 0 of AZD1222 vaccination. These receptors were taken from an adult in good health.

The chain employs TRBV4-3 and TRBJ1-5, with D perhaps matching TRBD1 (6 bases). V lost 2 bases and J 0 bases, leaving 20 bases between the germline ends. Germline V lookup: CDR1 LGHNA, CDR2 YSLEER. The CDR3 length is 19 residues. The CDR3 protein is CASSQTLTRTANSNQPQHF. In DNA form, the CDR3 reads TGCGCCAGCAGCCAAACGCTGACCCGGACAGCTAATAGCAATCAGCCCCAGCATTTT.

V and J are TRBV10-3 and TRBJ2-7; 11 bases match TRBD2. This CDR3 contains 19 residues. In germline, CDR1 is ENHRY, CDR2 SYGVKD. Germline trimming cut 8 bases from V and 0 bases from J; bases unmatched to any gene: 18. CDR3 loop: CAISTSGTSGYPTSYEQYF. The CDR3 DNA sequence: TGTGCCATCTCAACCTCCGGGACTAGCGGATACCCTACCTCCTACGAGCAGTACTTC.

The J gene is TRBJ1-4, the V gene TRBV28; 7 nucleotides align to TRBD1. J was trimmed by 5 bases and V by 6 bases; bases with no gene match: 6. This CDR3 is built from 14 residues. Germline assignment: CDR1 MDHEN and CDR2 SYDVKM. The chain's CDR3 is CASRGDRANEKLFF. The CDR3 nucleotides read TGTGCCAGCAGGGGAGACAGGGCAAATGAAAAACTGTTTTTT.

The rearrangement joins TRBV27 to TRBJ2-2, with 11 bases lining up with TRBD2. Per the germline V gene, CDR1 is MNHEY and CDR2 is SMNVEV (reference sequence). The CDR3 is 16 amino acids. The V gene end was trimmed by 3 bases and the J gene end by 3 bases; junction bases not matched to a gene: 3. This CDR3 is CASSLGLAAYTGELFF. The CDR3 bases are TGTGCCAGCAGTTTGGGACTAGCGGCCTACACCGGGGAGCTGTTTTTT.

The chain is built from TRBV7-2 and TRBJ1-2; D gene uncertain. This CDR3 spans 13 amino acids. The germline CDR1 and CDR2 sequences are SGHTA and FQGNSA. Trimming left V 0 bases short and J 2 bases short, with 4 bases between. The CDR3 protein is CASSLAGNYGYTF. The CDR3 DNA sequence: TGTGCCAGCAGCTTAGCCGGGAACTATGGCTACACCTTC.

This chain uses TRBV3-1 (or the pseudogene TRBV3-2) with TRBJ2-3, with 7 bases fitting TRBD1. The V segment lost 0 bases and the J segment 0 bases; nucleotides outside the gene matches: 6. The germline V gene has CDR1 LGHDT and CDR2 YNNKEL (reference sequence). The CDR3 is 17 residues long. The CDR3 loop is CASSQDQGTDSTDTQYF. In nucleotides, the CDR3 is TGTGCCAGCAGCCAAGATCAAGGGACAGATAGCACAGATACGCAGTATTTT.

The chain has TRBV7-9 and TRBJ1-4; D ambiguous. There are 13 residues in the CDR3. Trimming pared 7 bases from V and 7 bases from J, leaving 13 bases between. The germline V gene has CDR1 SEHNR and CDR2 FQNEAQ (reference sequence). In nucleotides, the CDR3 is TGTGCCAGCACCCCGGTCGGGTCTGAAAAACTGTTTTTT. Translating gives CASTPVGSEKLFF.

This clone has only a few counts. V is TRBV27 and J is TRBJ1-2, with D uncertain. Trimming removed 5 bases at V and 8 bases at J, with 18 bases between. The CDR3 totals 14 residues. The germline CDR1 and CDR2 sequences are MNHEY and SMNVEV (reference sequence). The CDR3 loop is CASSRDGVPRGYTF. As DNA, the CDR3 is TGTGCCAGCAGTCGTGACGGGGTCCCCCGAGGCTACACCTTC.

This clone was counted a few times. CDR3 sequence reads: CASSTGSGELFF. The CDR3 DNA sequence: TGTGCCAGCAGTACAGGGTCCGGGGAGCTGTTTTTT. This sequence joins TRBV2 and TRBJ2-2; TRBD1 might be the D (6 bases). CDR3 length: 12 residues. V lost 5 bases and J 6 bases, leaving 7 bases between the germline ends. Germline CDR1 reads SNHLY; CDR2 reads FYNNEI.

In DNA, the CDR3 is TGTGCCAGCTCACCACCGGAAGGGAGTGAGCAGTTCTTC. As protein: CASSPPEGSEQFF. This rearrangement joins TRBV18 to TRBJ2-1; D is perhaps TRBD2 (5 bases). The CDR3 is 13 residues long. The V end lost 0 bases, the J end lost 9 bases, and 9 bases lay between the germline ends. The germline V gene has CDR1 KGHSH and CDR2 LQKENI.

The V and J genes are TRBV9 and TRBJ2-7; possible D gene TRBD2, 6 bases. Germline V gene data show CDR1 as SGDLS and CDR2 as YYNGEE. This CDR3 comprises 15 residues. V gave up 4 bases and J gave up 0 bases, with 14 bases separating them. CDR3 sequence reads: CASSSFGTGSYEQYF. DNA for the CDR3: TGTGCCAGCAGCTCTTTCGGGACTGGCTCCTACGAGCAGTACTTC. The full variable domain, completed using reference TRBV9 and TRBJ2-7, is DSGVTQTPKHLITATGQRVTLRCSPRSGDLSVYWYQQSLDQGLQFLIQYYNGEERAKGNILERFSAQQFPDLHSELNLSSLELGDSALYFCASSSFGTGSYEQYFGPGTRLTVT.

V and J are TRBV28 and TRBJ1-2; D is undetermined. Between the trimmed V and J ends, which lost 2 bases and 7 bases, there was a span of 8 bases. Germline V gives CDR1 MDHEN, CDR2 SYDVKM. CDR3 length equals 12 residues. DNA for the CDR3: TGTGCCAGCAGTTTACCAGGACGTGGCTACACCTTC. Translation gives CASSLPGRGYTF.

The V and J genes are TRBV24-1 and TRBJ2-7, with 10 nucleotides matching TRBD1. Germline CDR1 KGHDR, CDR2 SFDVKD. The V gene end was trimmed by 5 bases and the J gene end by 3 bases; junction bases not matched to a gene: 9. This CDR3 spans 16 amino acids. Written as DNA, the CDR3 is TGTGCCACCAGTGCCCCAGGAGGGACAGGGGTCTACGAGCAGTACTTC. Protein: CATSAPGGTGVYEQYF.

This sequence joins TRBV13 and TRBJ1-1; TRBD1 is a possible D gene (5 bases). CDR1 is PRHDT and CDR2 is FYEKMQ in the germline V gene (reference sequence). This CDR3 contains 13 residues. V was pared by 4 bases and J by 1 base, with 7 bases between. CDR3 loop: CASSWGQNTEAFF. As DNA, the CDR3 is TGTGCCAGCAGCTGGGGCCAGAACACTGAAGCTTTCTTT. Full variable domain (rest looked up from reference TRBV13 and TRBJ1-1): AAGVIQSPRHLIKEKRETATLKCYPIPRHDTVYWYQQGPGQDPQFLISFYEKMQSDKGSIPDRFSAQQFSDYHSELNMSSLELGDSALYFCASSWGQNTEAFFGQGTRLTVV.

The CDR3 DNA reads as TGTGCCAGCAGCTCTCCGACAGGGGAGCGCTCTGGGGCCAACGTCCTGACTTTC. Protein product: CASSSPTGERSGANVLTF. The V gene is TRBV9, the J gene TRBJ2-6; TRBD1 agrees at 8 bases. Germline V gives CDR1 SGDLS, CDR2 YYNGEE. The CDR3 totals 18 residues. J gave up 0 bases and V 4 bases, and 9 bases lay outside the gene matches.

The rearrangement joins TRBV18 to TRBJ1-6, with 9 bases matching TRBD1. J was trimmed by 8 bases and V by 5 bases; bases with no gene match: 4. The germline gives CDR1 KGHSH, CDR2 LQKENI. This CDR3 has 14 residues. CDR3 amino acids: CASSSRDRDSPLHF. As DNA, the CDR3 is TGTGCCAGCTCATCACGGGACAGGGATTCACCCCTCCACTTT.

The chain recombines TRBV28 with TRBJ1-2, with a possible D match to TRBD1 (6 bases). Germline CDR1 reads MDHEN; CDR2 reads SYDVKM. The CDR3 sequence is 16 residues long. The V and J ends lost 5 bases and 4 bases respectively, with 20 bases between them. Here the CDR3 DNA reads TGTGCCAGCAGTGACCCGTCAGGGGTGTCAGGCTATGGCTACACCTTC. This sequence encodes CASSDPSGVSGYGYTF.

This clone has only one observation. This chain joins TRBV6-5 and TRBJ1-3; the D is unclear. From germline, CDR1 is MNHEY and CDR2 SVGAGI. V was trimmed by 7 bases and J by 0 bases, leaving 4 bases between them. This CDR3 comprises 12 residues. The CDR3 bases are TGTGCCAGCACCCTCTCTGGAAACACCATATATTTT. This sequence encodes CASTLSGNTIYF.

The chain links TRBV7-2 to TRBJ1-5; D perhaps matches TRBD1 (6 bases). The CDR3 consists of 15 residues. Trimming took off 1 base at V and 2 bases at J, with 9 bases between the two ends. Germline values: CDR1 SGHTA, CDR2 FQGNSA. The CDR3 spells CASSLGPGGNQPQHF. CDR3 DNA sequence: TGTGCCAGCAGCTTAGGTCCAGGGGGCAATCAGCCCCAGCATTTT.

The gene calls are TRBV11-1 and TRBJ1-2, with 8 positions matching TRBD1. This CDR3 is 14 amino acids long. V was clipped by 5 bases and J by 5 bases; unmatched bases: 7. The germline gives CDR1 SGHAT, CDR2 FQDESV (reference sequence). Here the CDR3 reads CASSPSTGAYGYTF. As DNA, the CDR3 is TGTGCCAGCAGCCCCTCGACAGGGGCGTATGGCTACACCTTC.

This chain uses TRBV12-3 or TRBV12-4 with TRBJ2-3, with D unresolved. The V end was cut by 5 bases, the J end by 5 bases, with 11 bases between. The CDR3 totals 13 residues. The CDR3 region is CASSTGLRDTQYF. In DNA form, the CDR3 reads TGTGCCAGCAGTACGGGTTTACGAGATACGCAGTATTTT.

V is TRBV19 and J is TRBJ2-7; TRBD2 matches at 9 bases. V shed 7 bases and J 2 bases; nucleotides not matched to a gene: 6. CDR3 length: 14 amino acids. Germline V lookup: CDR1 LNHDA, CDR2 SQIVND (reference sequence). Here the CDR3 DNA reads TGTGCCAGTACCCGGACTAGCGAGCCCTACGAGCAGTACTTC. Its translation: CASTRTSEPYEQYF.

There are a few counts of this clone. The chain links TRBV3-1 (or the pseudogene TRBV3-2) to TRBJ2-6, with D unresolved. This CDR3 comprises 17 residues. V dropped 0 bases and J dropped 0 bases, with 9 bases sitting between them. Germline V gives CDR1 LGHDT, CDR2 YNNKEL (reference sequence). In DNA form, the CDR3 reads TGTGCCAGCAGCCAAGATACGGCGAACTCTGGGGCCAACGTCCTGACTTTC. It translates to CASSQDTANSGANVLTF.

This chain joins TRBV6-2 or TRBV6-3 and TRBJ2-5; D is perhaps TRBD1 (6 bases). Trimming removed 2 bases from V and 5 bases from J, with 12 bases in between. Germline V lookup: CDR1 MNHEY, CDR2 SVGEGT. The CDR3 runs to 14 residues. CDR3 DNA sequence: TGTGCCAGCAGTTACCTCACAGGGACCGAGACCCAGTACTTC. It translates to CASSYLTGTETQYF.

This chain joins TRBV5-1 and TRBJ2-5, with D possibly being TRBD2 (5 bases). The CDR3 consists of 14 residues. From germline, CDR1 is SGHRS and CDR2 YFSETQ. V was pared by 5 bases and J by 7 bases, with 18 bases between. The CDR3 region has the DNA TGCGCCAGCAGTCTGACTACGCAAGTAGGGACCCAGTACTTC. It translates to CASSLTTQVGTQYF.

The V and J genes are TRBV5-4 and TRBJ2-7; no clear D. Trimming cost V 0 bases and J 6 bases, with 19 bases left between them. The CDR3 sequence is 16 residues long. CDR1 and CDR2 from the germline V gene are SGHNT and YYREEE (reference sequence). DNA of the CDR3: TGTGCCAGCAGCTTGGCCGGTGAACCCGGGCATGGCGAGCAGTACTTC. As protein: CASSLAGEPGHGEQYF.

Here the CDR3 reads CASSLGDSNQPQHF. The DNA of the CDR3 is TGTGCCAGCAGCTTAGGGGATAGCAATCAGCCCCAGCATTTT. The V gene is TRBV7-9, the J gene TRBJ1-5, with unresolved D. In germline, CDR1 is SEHNR, CDR2 FQNEAQ (reference sequence). There are 14 residues in the CDR3. V was clipped by 1 base and J by 0 bases, with 4 bases between them.

This chain joins TRBV7-9 and TRBJ1-4, with D unresolved. This CDR3 comprises 15 residues. Germline values: CDR1 SEHNR, CDR2 FQNEAQ (reference sequence). Trimming left V 1 base short and J 8 bases short, with 14 bases between. The CDR3 DNA reads as TGTGCCAGCAGCTTAGGGCAGTCAGTTCAGGAAAAACTGTTTTTT. The encoded protein is CASSLGQSVQEKLFF.

This clone was seen more than once but under ten times. This CDR3 reads CASSSGRGAYEQYF. As DNA, the CDR3 is TGCGCCAGCTCAAGCGGGAGAGGGGCCTACGAGCAGTACTTC. This chain links TRBV10-1 with TRBJ2-7; 8 positions match TRBD2. Germline V CDR1 and CDR2: WNHNN, SYGVQD (reference sequence). V shed 8 bases, J shed 2 bases, and the junction held 8 bases outside the gene matches. This CDR3 spans 14 amino acids.

The rearrangement uses TRBV6-4 and TRBJ1-6; the D is unclear. Germline values: CDR1 MRHNA, CDR2 SNTAGT. The CDR3 length is 14 residues. Deletions cut 2 bases from V and 0 bases from J, with 2 bases between. CDR3 sequence (DNA): TGTGCCAGCAGTGACAGCTCCTATAATTCACCCCTCCACTTT. It yields the protein CASSDSSYNSPLHF.